The 5 T cell receptor beta chains listed next were all sequenced from one sample in a study of beta chain features in type 1 diabetes. Expressed TCRB transcripts were sequenced because the isolated RNA had all been reverse transcribed beforehand. Sequencing used immunoSEQ multiplex PCR; TCRdb keeps in-frame clones, though not all of them. The table has about 160,000 clones, roughly 8.1% seen once; the top ten hold 0.5% to 0.65%. Sample: central memory CD4+ T cells from blood. The receptors shown here come from a man aged 18 to 29 in good health.

The V and J genes are TRBV18 and TRBJ1-2; 10 bases align to TRBD1. CDR3 length: 15 residues. V lost 6 bases, J lost 2 bases, and 6 bases stayed unmatched. Germline CDR1 reads KGHSH; CDR2 reads LQKENI. The CDR3 protein is CASSPSGQGNYGYTF. In DNA form, the CDR3 reads TGTGCCAGCTCCCCCTCGGGACAGGGGAACTATGGCTACACCTTC.

The chain couples TRBV5-1 to TRBJ1-2, with a weak D call TRBD1 (5 bases). V shed 4 bases and J shed 5 bases, with 18 bases lying between them. The germline CDR1 and CDR2 sequences are SGHRS and YFSETQ. The CDR3 is 15 amino acids. This CDR3 is CASSLKTAFRYGYTF. DNA for the CDR3: TGCGCCAGCAGCCTAAAGACAGCTTTTAGGTATGGCTACACCTTC.

This chain connects TRBV30 to TRBJ1-5, with D possibly being TRBD1 (5 bases). The germline V and J ends were trimmed by 3 bases and 5 bases, with 14 bases remaining between them. This CDR3 is built from 14 residues. Germline values: CDR1 GTSNPN, CDR2 SVGIG (reference sequence). CDR3 region: CAWSGTGEYQPQHF. The DNA of the CDR3 is TGTGCCTGGAGCGGCACGGGGGAATATCAGCCCCAGCATTTT.

The chain couples TRBV7-3 to TRBJ1-1, with 9 bases aligning to TRBD1. V lost 4 bases, J lost 3 bases, and 9 bases stayed unmatched. Germline assignment: CDR1 SGHTA and CDR2 FQGTGA. The CDR3 contains 16 residues. The CDR3 reads CASSCRDRGKDTEAFF. CDR3 bases: TGTGCCAGCAGCTGCAGAGACAGGGGGAAAGACACTGAAGCTTTCTTT.

The sample holds a few counts of this clone. V is TRBV28 and J is TRBJ2-5; 8 bases map to TRBD1. The germline CDR1 and CDR2 sequences are MDHEN and SYDVKM. J was trimmed by 7 bases and V by 5 bases; bases with no gene match: 6. This CDR3 comprises 13 residues. The CDR3 bases are TGTGCCAGCAGTCGACAGGGGATAGGGACCCAGTACTTC. Its translation: CASSRQGIGTQYF.